This TCR beta chain was captured by sequencing in a study of blood T cell repertoires in COVID-19. V lost 3 bases to trimming and J lost 8 bases, with 11 bases between them. The CDR3 runs 13 residues. The germline V gene encodes CDR1 LNHDA and CDR2 SQIVND (reference sequence). Some clones are missing from TCRdb's copy, which holds only in-frame ones; the method was immunoSEQ multiplex PCR. The repertoire holds 250,000 or so clones, with over 80% as singletons. The sample holds one count of this clone. Sequencing was performed on PBMCs or T cells enriched from blood (not recorded which). The chain employs TRBV19 and TRBJ2-1, with D perhaps TRBD2 (5 bases). This clonotype was obtained from a woman in her forties who had been exposed to COVID-19. CDR3: CASSIEERYEQFF. CDR3 sequence (DNA): TGTGCCAGTAGTATTGAGGAGCGGTATGAGCAGTTCTTC.